A selection of T cell receptor beta chains follows, all from one sample in a study of technical replicates of blood from a few donors. Some clones are missing from TCRdb's copy, which holds only in-frame ones; the method was immunoSEQ multiplex PCR. The top ten clones hold about 4.4% of a sample with over 50,000 clones, over 90% of them seen once. Sequencing input: PBMCs. The receptors were sampled from a human donor in good health. Some clones in this sample may be carry-over from other donors' samples. Each CDR3 is given with its conserved first and last residue. The order of the fields is V gene, D gene, J gene, clone size, CDR3 DNA, CDR3 protein. The D gene is left open where the match is weak. Clone size is given for some rows only: seen once, a few or many times, or a class if the clone is expanded.

V gene: TRBV10-3
D gene: TRBD1
J gene: TRBJ2-1
clone size: .
CDR3 DNA: TGTGCCATCAGTGAGGGCCAGGGGGCCGGCTATGAGCAGTTCTTC
CDR3 protein: CAISEGQGAGYEQFF

V gene: TRBV7-9
D gene: .
J gene: TRBJ1-1
clone size: .
CDR3 DNA: TGTGCCAGCAGCTTAGGACAGGACTTGAACACTGAAGCTTTCTTT
CDR3 protein: CASSLGQDLNTEAFF

V gene: TRBV7-2
D gene: .
J gene: TRBJ1-3
clone size: .
CDR3 DNA: TGTGCCAGCAGCCACCAAGGGGGCACCATATATTTT
CDR3 protein: CASSHQGGTIYF

V gene: TRBV19
D gene: .
J gene: TRBJ2-1
clone size: .
CDR3 DNA: TGTGCCAGTAGTATATACAGCGGCTATGAGCAGTTCTTC
CDR3 protein: CASSIYSGYEQFF

V gene: TRBV2
D gene: TRBD2
J gene: TRBJ2-3
clone size: .
CDR3 DNA: TGTGCCAGCAGGGCCGGGACTACCACAGATACGCAGTATTTT
CDR3 protein: CASRAGTTTDTQYF

V gene: TRBV18
D gene: .
J gene: TRBJ2-1
clone size: .
CDR3 DNA: TGTGCCAGCTCATCCAACAGGGACTCCTACAATGAGCAGTTCTTC
CDR3 protein: CASSSNRDSYNEQFF

V gene: TRBV6-5
D gene: .
J gene: TRBJ2-5
clone size: few
CDR3 DNA: TGTGCCAGCAGTTACTCGGAACAGGGCCAAGAGACCCAGTACTTC
CDR3 protein: CASSYSEQGQETQYF

V gene: TRBV19
D gene: TRBD2
J gene: TRBJ2-2
clone size: .
CDR3 DNA: TGTGCCAGCAAGCTGGTAGCGGGAGTCCCCGGGGAGCTGTTTTTT
CDR3 protein: CASKLVAGVPGELFF

V gene: TRBV6-5
D gene: TRBD1
J gene: TRBJ1-1
clone size: once
CDR3 DNA: TGTGCCAGCGACTCCCTCCAGGGGGGAGGCACTGAAGCTTTCTTT
CDR3 protein: CASDSLQGGGTEAFF

V gene: TRBV5-6
D gene: .
J gene: TRBJ1-2
clone size: .
CDR3 DNA: TGTGCCAGCGGCAGGGAGGAAAACTATGGCTACACCTTC
CDR3 protein: CASGREENYGYTF

V gene: TRBV9
D gene: TRBD2
J gene: TRBJ2-5
clone size: .
CDR3 DNA: TGTGCCAGCAGCGTTGGACTAGCGGGGATCCAAGAGACCCAGTACTTC
CDR3 protein: CASSVGLAGIQETQYF

V gene: TRBV9
D gene: TRBD1
J gene: TRBJ1-4
clone size: .
CDR3 DNA: TGTGCCAGCAGCTCCTCAACAGGGGCAACTAATGAAAAACTGTTTTTT
CDR3 protein: CASSSSTGATNEKLFF

V gene: TRBV29-1
D gene: TRBD1
J gene: TRBJ2-4
clone size: .
CDR3 DNA: TGCAGCGTTGAGGGACAGGGGGATACTCAGTACTTC
CDR3 protein: CSVEGQGDTQYF

V gene: TRBV18
D gene: TRBD1
J gene: TRBJ1-1
clone size: .
CDR3 DNA: TGTGCCAGCTCACCGGGACAGGGGGCAGCTGAAGCTTTCTTT
CDR3 protein: CASSPGQGAAEAFF

V gene: TRBV4-3
D gene: .
J gene: TRBJ1-6
clone size: .
CDR3 DNA: TGCGCCAGCAGCCAAGAGTGGAGAAATAATTCACCCCTCCACTTT
CDR3 protein: CASSQEWRNNSPLHF

V gene: TRBV7-2
D gene: .
J gene: TRBJ1-6
clone size: .
CDR3 DNA: TGTGCCAGCAGCATGTACAGATACTATAATTCACCCCTCCACTTT
CDR3 protein: CASSMYRYYNSPLHF

V gene: TRBV5-1
D gene: .
J gene: TRBJ2-3
clone size: .
CDR3 DNA: TGCGCCAGCAGCCCATCCAGGGGTAGCACAGATACGCAGTATTTT
CDR3 protein: CASSPSRGSTDTQYF

V gene: TRBV9
D gene: TRBD2
J gene: TRBJ2-1
clone size: .
CDR3 DNA: TGTGCCAGCAGCCCGCCGCCGGGGGGGTTTCGGGGCGATGAGCAGTTCTTC
CDR3 protein: CASSPPPGGFRGDEQFF

V gene: TRBV12-5
D gene: .
J gene: TRBJ1-6
clone size: .
CDR3 DNA: TGTGCTAGTGCTCAACGCGGGGGGGACAATTCACCCCTCCACTTT
CDR3 protein: CASAQRGGDNSPLHF

V gene: TRBV9
D gene: .
J gene: TRBJ1-6
clone size: .
CDR3 DNA: TGTGCCAGCAGCGTACAGGGAACTAATTCACCCCTCCACTTT
CDR3 protein: CASSVQGTNSPLHF

V gene: TRBV7-3
D gene: .
J gene: TRBJ2-1
clone size: .
CDR3 DNA: TGTGCCAGCAGCTTAGCGGGTTCGGCTGAGCAGTTCTTC
CDR3 protein: CASSLAGSAEQFF

V gene: TRBV6-6
D gene: .
J gene: TRBJ1-5
clone size: .
CDR3 DNA: TGTGCCAGCCACTCCGGGGGTAGCAATCAGCCCCAGCATTTT
CDR3 protein: CASHSGGSNQPQHF

V gene: TRBV7-2
D gene: .
J gene: TRBJ2-5
clone size: .
CDR3 DNA: TGTGCCAGCAGCTTAGTAAAAGAGACCCAGTACTTC
CDR3 protein: CASSLVKETQYF

V gene: TRBV23-1
D gene: TRBD2
J gene: TRBJ2-7
clone size: .
CDR3 DNA: TGCGCCAGCAGACCAGCGGGAGGGCCGGACCATACGTACGAGCAGTACTTC
CDR3 protein: CASRPAGGPDHTYEQYF

V gene: TRBV19
D gene: TRBD1
J gene: TRBJ1-1
clone size: .
CDR3 DNA: TGTGCCAGTAGTATTAGAACAGGGGTCGGGGGCACTGAAGCTTTCTTT
CDR3 protein: CASSIRTGVGGTEAFF

V gene: TRBV4-1
D gene: .
J gene: TRBJ1-6
clone size: .
CDR3 DNA: TGCGCCAGCAGCCCCGGGACAATTAATTCACCCCTCCACTTT
CDR3 protein: CASSPGTINSPLHF

V gene: TRBV5-1
D gene: TRBD1
J gene: TRBJ2-1
clone size: .
CDR3 DNA: TGCGCCAGCAGCGCCGACAGGGGTCCGATCAATGAGCAGTTCTTC
CDR3 protein: CASSADRGPINEQFF

V gene: TRBV5-1
D gene: .
J gene: TRBJ1-2
clone size: .
CDR3 DNA: TGCGCCAGCAGCTTAACCCAGGGAGGCTACACCTTC
CDR3 protein: CASSLTQGGYTF

V gene: TRBV2
D gene: TRBD2
J gene: TRBJ2-5
clone size: once
CDR3 DNA: TGTGCCAGCAGTCCTTTAACGGGAGGAGGGGAGACCCAGTACTTC
CDR3 protein: CASSPLTGGGETQYF

V gene: TRBV9
D gene: TRBD2
J gene: TRBJ2-3
clone size: .
CDR3 DNA: TGTGCCAGCAGCGTAGGGACTAGCGGTTTCACAGATACGCAGTATTTT
CDR3 protein: CASSVGTSGFTDTQYF

V gene: TRBV6-1
D gene: .
J gene: TRBJ2-1
clone size: once
CDR3 DNA: TGTGCCAGCAGCTGGACTGGCAATGAGCAGTTCTTC
CDR3 protein: CASSWTGNEQFF

V gene: TRBV9
D gene: .
J gene: TRBJ2-1
clone size: .
CDR3 DNA: TGTGCCAGCAGCGTATTGGGGCGACTAGATTTAAATGAGCAGTTCTTC
CDR3 protein: CASSVLGRLDLNEQFF

V gene: TRBV5-6
D gene: TRBD2
J gene: TRBJ2-2
clone size: .
CDR3 DNA: TGTGCCAGCAGCAAGGCTAGCGGGAGGGCGGTGGAGCTGTTTTTT
CDR3 protein: CASSKASGRAVELFF

V gene: TRBV6-5
D gene: TRBD2
J gene: TRBJ2-7
clone size: .
CDR3 DNA: TGTGCCAGCAGTTACCGGACTAGCGGGGTCGAGCAGTACTTC
CDR3 protein: CASSYRTSGVEQYF

V gene: TRBV30
D gene: .
J gene: TRBJ1-1
clone size: .
CDR3 DNA: TGTGCCTGGAGTGTCGGAGCGGCAACTTTCTTT
CDR3 protein: CAWSVGAATFF

V gene: TRBV15
D gene: TRBD2
J gene: TRBJ2-7
clone size: .
CDR3 DNA: TGTGCCACCAGCCGAGGGCGGATAGCGGGAGGGGTTTACGAGCAGTACTTC
CDR3 protein: CATSRGRIAGGVYEQYF

V gene: TRBV18
D gene: TRBD1
J gene: TRBJ1-2
clone size: .
CDR3 DNA: TGTGCCAGCTCACCAGGCGACAGGGGAATCGCCTATGGCTACACCTTC
CDR3 protein: CASSPGDRGIAYGYTF

V gene: TRBV5-5
D gene: TRBD1
J gene: TRBJ2-5
clone size: .
CDR3 DNA: TGTGCCAGCAGCTTGGGACAGGGGGCTGTAGAGACCCAGTACTTC
CDR3 protein: CASSLGQGAVETQYF

V gene: TRBV29-1
D gene: .
J gene: TRBJ2-7
clone size: .
CDR3 DNA: TGCAGCGTAACCGAGAGCTCCTACGAGCAGTACTTC
CDR3 protein: CSVTESSYEQYF

V gene: TRBV4-1
D gene: TRBD1
J gene: TRBJ1-6
clone size: .
CDR3 DNA: TGCGCCAGCAGCCAAGATGGACAGGGTAATTCACCCCTCCACTTT
CDR3 protein: CASSQDGQGNSPLHF

V gene: TRBV6-1
D gene: .
J gene: TRBJ1-2
clone size: .
CDR3 DNA: TGTGCCACCCAACAGGGAAGGGGCTACACCTTC
CDR3 protein: CATQQGRGYTF

V gene: TRBV18
D gene: .
J gene: TRBJ2-5
clone size: .
CDR3 DNA: TGTGCCAGCTCAGGGGGCACCCAAGAGACCCAGTACTTC
CDR3 protein: CASSGGTQETQYF

V gene: TRBV6-1
D gene: TRBD2
J gene: TRBJ2-7
clone size: .
CDR3 DNA: TGTGCCAGCAAACGACCTAGCGGAACAACCTACGAGCAGTACTTC
CDR3 protein: CASKRPSGTTYEQYF

V gene: TRBV9
D gene: .
J gene: TRBJ2-7
clone size: .
CDR3 DNA: TGTGCCAGCAGCCAAACCCCGACAGCCTTGGCCGGCGAGCAGTACTTC
CDR3 protein: CASSQTPTALAGEQYF

V gene: TRBV27
D gene: TRBD2
J gene: TRBJ2-7
clone size: once
CDR3 DNA: TGTGCCAGCAGTCCACCCCCGGGAGGATCCTACGAGCAGTACTTC
CDR3 protein: CASSPPPGGSYEQYF

V gene: TRBV5-6
D gene: .
J gene: TRBJ1-4
clone size: .
CDR3 DNA: TGTGCCAGCAGCTCTCGGACAGTTAATGAAAAACTGTTTTTT
CDR3 protein: CASSSRTVNEKLFF

V gene: TRBV7-9
D gene: .
J gene: TRBJ1-3
clone size: .
CDR3 DNA: TGTGCCAGCAGCGACGGACTGGTCCTCTCTGGAAACACCATATATTTT
CDR3 protein: CASSDGLVLSGNTIYF

V gene: TRBV12-5
D gene: .
J gene: TRBJ1-2
clone size: .
CDR3 DNA: TGTGCTAGTGGTTTGGAAGGTGGGGCCTATGGCTACACCTTC
CDR3 protein: CASGLEGGAYGYTF

V gene: TRBV4-3
D gene: .
J gene: TRBJ2-3
clone size: .
CDR3 DNA: TGCGCCAGCAGCCAAGATAAAGAGCCCACAGATACGCAGTATTTT
CDR3 protein: CASSQDKEPTDTQYF

V gene: TRBV4-3
D gene: TRBD2
J gene: TRBJ2-3
clone size: .
CDR3 DNA: TGCGCCAGCAGCCAAGATATCGTGGGGGGGAAAAATACGCAGTATTTT
CDR3 protein: CASSQDIVGGKNTQYF

V gene: TRBV27
D gene: .
J gene: TRBJ2-7
clone size: .
CDR3 DNA: TGTGCCAGCAGTTTATCCCCGGGACATTACGAGCAGTACTTC
CDR3 protein: CASSLSPGHYEQYF

V gene: TRBV9
D gene: TRBD1
J gene: TRBJ1-1
clone size: .
CDR3 DNA: TGTGCCAGCAGCGTCGCCGGGACAGGGAGGGGTTGGACTGAAGCTTTCTTT
CDR3 protein: CASSVAGTGRGWTEAFF

V gene: TRBV7-9
D gene: .
J gene: TRBJ2-3
clone size: .
CDR3 DNA: TGTGCCAGCAGCGTGGAACTAGGTGGCGGAGATACGCAGTATTTT
CDR3 protein: CASSVELGGGDTQYF

V gene: TRBV27
D gene: TRBD1
J gene: TRBJ1-2
clone size: .
CDR3 DNA: TGTGCCAGCAGTTTATATCCGGGACAGGGTTATGGCTATGGCTACACCTTC
CDR3 protein: CASSLYPGQGYGYGYTF

V gene: TRBV10-1
D gene: .
J gene: TRBJ2-3
clone size: .
CDR3 DNA: TGCGCCAGCCCTCATACGCAGTATTTT
CDR3 protein: CASPHTQYF